Below, 27 T cell receptor beta chains from the same sample are listed, as sequenced in a study of shared clonotypes between healthy human individuals. The protocol was immunoSEQ multiplex PCR, while the TCRdb copy is restricted to in-frame clones and leaves out a portion. The profile shows about 1.1 million clones, approximately 80% of them singletons. The sample comprised memory CD4+ T cells from PBMCs. Subset denoted: CD45RA-negative fraction. These receptor sequences come from a young man in good health. Some clones in this sample may be carry-over from other donors' samples.

The J gene is TRBJ1-4, the V gene TRBV30; no definite D call. This CDR3 region has 13 residues. The germline V gene has CDR1 GTSNPN and CDR2 SVGIG (reference sequence). The V end lost 2 bases, the J end lost 5 bases, and 9 bases lay between the germline ends. This chain's CDR3 is CAWSYGSNEKLFF. The CDR3, as DNA: TGTGCCTGGAGTTATGGGAGCAATGAAAAACTGTTTTTT.

CDR3 sequence: CASSAGGSDTQYF. The CDR3 DNA reads TGTGCCAGCAGTGCGGGAGGCTCCGATACGCAGTATTTT. V is TRBV2 and J is TRBJ2-3; 7 positions match TRBD2. This CDR3 has 13 amino acids. Looked up from germline, CDR1 is SNHLY and CDR2 is FYNNEI. With V trimmed by 4 bases and J by 6 bases, 4 bases remained unmatched.

CDR3 nucleotides: TGTGCCAGCAGCTTAGCAAGGAGGGGGGAGACCCAGTACTTC. This sequence encodes CASSLARRGETQYF. V is TRBV7-8 and J is TRBJ2-5; D assignment may be TRBD1 or TRBD2 (6 bases each). The CDR3 loop spans 14 amino acids. Germline lookup yields CDR1 SGHVS and CDR2 FQNEAQ. V lost 0 bases and J lost 5, with 10 bases in between.

This rearrangement joins TRBV18 to TRBJ2-7; D gene uncertain. V was shortened by 2 bases and J by 4 bases, with 21 bases between the two germline ends. The CDR3 runs to 17 residues. Looked up from germline, CDR1 is KGHSH and CDR2 is LQKENI. The CDR3 DNA reads as TGTGCCAGCTCACCATCCCCCCTCGGGTCCTCTCTTTACGAGCAGTACTTC. It specifies CASSPSPLGSSLYEQYF.

The chain carries TRBV7-9 and TRBJ2-7, with 7 bases lining up with TRBD2. The CDR3 is made up of 15 amino acids. The ends lost 3 bases at V and 2 bases at J; junction bases unmatched: 7. Germline-derived CDR1 and CDR2 are SEHNR and FQNEAQ (reference sequence). CDR3 coding DNA: TGTGCCAGCAGCTTCCTGGGACTACAGGCCTACGAGCAGTACTTC. It is translated as CASSFLGLQAYEQYF. Variable domain in full (rest from reference TRBV7-9 and TRBJ2-7): DTGVSQNPRHKITKRGQNVTFRCDPISEHNRLYWYRQTLGQGPEFLTYFQNEAQLEKSRLLSDRFSAERPKGSFSTLEIQRTEQGDSAMYLCASSFLGLQAYEQYFGPGTRLTVT.

This chain links TRBV18 with TRBJ2-1; D unresolved. The CDR3 totals 15 residues. Looked up from germline, CDR1 is KGHSH and CDR2 is LQKENI. Trimming pared 3 bases from V and 2 bases from J, leaving 11 bases between. DNA of the CDR3: TGTGCCAGCTCACCGAACGGGCGAGCCTACAATGAGCAGTTCTTC. It specifies CASSPNGRAYNEQFF.

This clone appeared a few times. The sample carries other DNA sequences with the same CDR3. The chain uses TRBV29-1 and TRBJ1-4; 8 positions agree with TRBD1. In germline, CDR1 is SQVTM, CDR2 ANQGSEA. This CDR3 is 12 amino acids long. V was clipped by 6 bases and J by 8 bases; unmatched bases: 5. The CDR3 loop reads CSVAGGGEKLFF. The CDR3 coding sequence is TGCAGCGTCGCAGGGGGCGGGGAAAAACTGTTTTTT. Together with reference TRBV29-1 and TRBJ1-4, the CDR3 gives the full variable domain: SAVISQKPSRDICQRGTSLTIQCQVDSQVTMMFWYRQQPGQSLTLIATANQGSEATYESGFVIDKFPISRPNLTFSTLTVSNMSPEDSSIYLCSVAGGGEKLFFGSGTQLSVL.

The chain couples TRBV5-1 to TRBJ2-3, with 10 nucleotides matching TRBD2. The CDR3 covers 16 residues. The trim removed 0 bases at V and 4 bases at J, leaving 5 bases unmatched. Germline CDR1 and CDR2: SGHRS and YFSETQ. The CDR3 here is CASSLALAGDADTQYF. The CDR3 coding sequence is TGCGCCAGCAGCTTGGCTCTAGCGGGAGATGCAGATACGCAGTATTTT.

The CDR3 region is CASSQDGLGDTGELFF. CDR3 bases: TGTGCCAGCAGCCAAGATGGGCTAGGTGACACCGGGGAGCTGTTTTTT. The chain links TRBV4-2 to TRBJ2-2; D remains unclear. Trimming pared 0 bases from V and 3 bases from J, leaving 11 bases between. Germline CDR1 is LGHNA and CDR2 is YNFKEQ. CDR3 length: 16 amino acids.

The chain combines TRBV6-1 with TRBJ1-2; 7 nucleotides agree with TRBD1. V was clipped by 7 bases and J by 1 base; unmatched bases: 9. The CDR3 has 15 amino acids. Per germline, CDR1 MNHNS and CDR2 SASEGT. CDR3 residues: CASIDRAPINYGYTF. CDR3 DNA: TGTGCCAGCATTGACAGGGCTCCTATTAACTATGGCTACACCTTC.

The chain employs TRBV7-3 and TRBJ2-2; TRBD2 matches 15 bases. CDR3 length: 20 residues. V shed 1 base, J shed 2 bases, and the junction held 8 bases outside the gene matches. Looked up from germline, CDR1 is SGHTA and CDR2 is FQGTGA. The CDR3 protein is CASSLMRTSGRAVNTGELFF. DNA for the CDR3: TGTGCCAGCAGCTTAATGCGGACTAGCGGGAGGGCCGTAAACACCGGGGAGCTGTTTTTT.

This rearrangement joins TRBV29-1 to TRBJ2-4; 8 bases align to TRBD1. Per germline, CDR1 SQVTM and CDR2 ANQGSEA. This CDR3 has 14 amino acids. The V segment lost 4 bases and the J segment 1 base; nucleotides outside the gene matches: 3. Written as DNA, the CDR3 is TGCAGCGTTGGTCCAGGGGGCGCCAAAAACATTCAGTACTTC. Translating gives CSVGPGGAKNIQYF.

There are a few counts of this clone. The chain uses TRBV4-2 and TRBJ2-2; no definite D call. The CDR3 is 16 amino acids. V shed 0 bases and J shed 4 bases, with 12 bases lying between them. Germline V gene lookup returns CDR1 LGHNA and CDR2 YNFKEQ. CDR3 residues: CASSQDLGSLTGELFF. CDR3 DNA sequence: TGTGCCAGCAGCCAAGACCTGGGATCCCTCACCGGGGAGCTGTTTTTT.

This clone was detected only a few times. V usage is TRBV2 and J usage is TRBJ2-7; D is possibly TRBD1 (7 bases). V lost 2 bases to trimming and J lost 2 bases, with 10 bases between them. The CDR3 extends over 14 amino acids. The germline gives CDR1 SNHLY, CDR2 FYNNEI. CDR3 nucleotide sequence: TGTGCCAGCAGTGAACAGGGGGAGGCCTACGAGCAGTACTTC. Protein sequence: CASSEQGEAYEQYF.

Comment on this clone: Other nucleotide sequences in the sample specify the same CDR3. This chain connects TRBV2 to TRBJ2-5, with 8 nucleotides matching TRBD1. The CDR3 loop spans 13 amino acids. Germline CDR1 SNHLY, CDR2 FYNNEI. V was clipped by 3 bases and J by 4 bases; unmatched bases: 1. DNA of the CDR3: TGTGCCAGCAGTGACAGGGGGCGAGAGACCCAGTACTTC. Amino acids: CASSDRGRETQYF.

In regard to this clone: A junction end diverges from the germline sequence, so it may reflect a read error. This chain connects TRBV2 to TRBJ2-3; TRBD2 agrees at 10 bases. There are 15 residues in the CDR3. The germline CDR1 and CDR2 sequences are SNHLY and FYNNEI. CDR3 sequence: CASSQAGGPSDTQYF. In nucleotides, the CDR3 is TGTGCCAGCAGTCAAGCGGGAGGGCCGTCAGATACGCAGTATTTT.

The chain couples TRBV6-6 to TRBJ1-2, with D perhaps TRBD1 (5 bases). The CDR3 spans 13 residues. Trimming cost V 2 bases and J 4 bases, with 8 bases left between them. The V gene's germline CDR1 is MNHNY and CDR2 SVGAGI (reference sequence). CDR3 DNA: TGTGCCAGCAGTTACGACAGCTTCTATGGCTACACCTTC. Translating gives CASSYDSFYGYTF.

As for this clone: Other nucleotide sequences from this sample produce the same CDR3. The J gene is TRBJ2-3, the V gene TRBV9, with no clear D. Trimming left V 4 bases short and J 5 bases short, with 8 bases between. Germline values: CDR1 SGDLS, CDR2 YYNGEE. The CDR3 is 12 residues long. The CDR3 DNA sequence: TGTGCCAGCAGCCCCCTCCGAGATACGCAGTATTTT. Translating it yields CASSPLRDTQYF. Combining the CDR3 with reference TRBV9 and TRBJ2-3 gives the whole variable domain DSGVTQTPKHLITATGQRVTLRCSPRSGDLSVYWYQQSLDQGLQFLIQYYNGEERAKGNILERFSAQQFPDLHSELNLSSLELGDSALYFCASSPLRDTQYFGPGTRLTVL.

This chain joins TRBV5-1 and TRBJ2-1; tentatively, D is TRBD2 (5 bases). This CDR3 is 14 amino acids long. Germline CDR1 and CDR2: SGHRS and YFSETQ. The ends were cut back, 2 bases at V and 5 bases at J, with 11 bases in the middle. This CDR3 is CASSFGGSDNEQFF. CDR3 nucleotide sequence: TGCGCCAGCAGCTTTGGTGGGAGCGACAATGAGCAGTTCTTC. Variable domain in full (rest from reference TRBV5-1 and TRBJ2-1): KAGVTQTPRYLIKTRGQQVTLSCSPISGHRSVSWYQQTPGQGLQFLFEYFSETQRNKGNFPGRFSGRQFSNSRSEMNVSTLELGDSALYLCASSFGGSDNEQFFGPGTRLTVL.

This rearrangement joins TRBV29-1 to TRBJ2-1; D not resolved. Trimming shortened V by 7 bases and J by 4 bases, and 11 bases separated the two germline ends. This CDR3 has 12 residues. The germline CDR1 and CDR2 sequences are SQVTM and ANQGSEA. The CDR3 protein is CSGCGLYNEQFF. CDR3 DNA: TGCAGCGGTTGTGGGCTATACAATGAGCAGTTCTTC.

The V gene is TRBV7-9, the J gene TRBJ2-5; TRBD1 or TRBD2 may be the D gene (6 bases each). The ends were cut back, 8 bases at V and 5 bases at J, with 18 bases in the middle. The CDR3 runs to 14 residues. Per the germline V gene, CDR1 is SEHNR and CDR2 is FQNEAQ (reference sequence). The CDR3 bases are TGTGCCAGCGAATCCGGGGGCCTGGGGGAGACCCAGTACTTC. It specifies CASESGGLGETQYF.

The rearrangement uses TRBV4-2 and TRBJ2-1, with D hard to call. The CDR3 runs 14 residues. The V gene's germline CDR1 is LGHNA and CDR2 YNFKEQ. V lost 4 bases and J 0 bases, leaving 7 bases between the germline ends. In nucleotides, the CDR3 is TGTGCCAGCAGCCCCCTGAGCTCCTACAATGAGCAGTTCTTC. Amino acid sequence: CASSPLSSYNEQFF.

The genes are TRBV7-2 and TRBJ2-5; D not resolved. This CDR3 contains 13 residues. With 5 bases removed from V and 2 bases from J, the gap between germline ends came to 9 bases. Germline V gene data show CDR1 as SGHTA and CDR2 as FQGNSA. The CDR3 sequence is CASSPSQQETQYF. The CDR3, as DNA: TGTGCCAGCAGCCCGAGCCAGCAAGAGACCCAGTACTTC.

This chain's CDR3 is CATGPITGGPNYGYTF. In DNA form, the CDR3 reads TGTGCCACTGGTCCCATAACAGGGGGCCCTAACTATGGCTACACCTTC. V gene TRBV27 combines with J gene TRBJ1-2; 9 positions agree with TRBD1. Germline trimming cut 10 bases from V and 0 bases from J; bases unmatched to any gene: 12. Per germline, CDR1 MNHEY and CDR2 SMNVEV (reference sequence). The CDR3 consists of 16 residues.

This chain joins TRBV28 and TRBJ1-5; D is uncertain. Germline V gives CDR1 MDHEN, CDR2 SYDVKM. CDR3 size: 17 residues. V was clipped by 4 bases and J by 8 bases, with 24 bases between them. CDR3: CASSSPGSLGVLKPQHF. DNA for the CDR3: TGTGCCAGCAGTTCCCCCGGATCATTGGGTGTTTTAAAGCCCCAGCATTTT.

The chain links TRBV7-6 to TRBJ1-4, with 7 bases matching TRBD1. The junction had 3 bases not matched to a gene; V was cut back by 5 bases and J by 3 bases. The germline V gene encodes CDR1 SGHVS and CDR2 FNYEAQ. This CDR3 region has 14 residues. CDR3 in DNA: TGTGCCAGCAGCCACAGGGGAGCTAATGAAAAACTGTTTTTT. It specifies CASSHRGANEKLFF.

This clone occurred a few times. CDR3 residues: CASSSGLRSTGELFF. The CDR3 nucleotides are TGCGCCAGCAGCTCCGGACTTCGGTCCACCGGGGAGCTGTTTTTT. The chain uses TRBV5-1 and TRBJ2-2, with D possibly being TRBD2 (5 bases). The CDR3 consists of 15 residues. Germline CDR1 is SGHRS and CDR2 is YFSETQ. V was pared by 3 bases and J by 4 bases, with 13 bases between.